This T cell receptor beta chain was obtained from a study of T cells in Graves' hyperthyroidism and ophthalmopathy. Study-wide points: Most thyroid clonotypes with frequency above 0.001 were detected in blood.

Germline CDR1 and CDR2: SNHLY and FYNNEI. The CDR3 spans 15 residues. Trimming at V came to 6 bases and at J to 5 bases, leaving 12 bases not matched to a gene. In regard to this clonotype: The antigen is unknown.

RNA transcripts yielded amplified TCR beta CDR3 regions. In the first-round RT-PCR of the TCR CDR3, the HTBI primer set was used. Using its own MiXCR run on the multiplex PCR reads, TCRdb lists one record per CDR3 protein. In the table there are 130,000 or so distinct CDR3 sequences, around 21% of which are singletons. Patients were aged 18 to 65, had disease duration under 2 months, and had newly diagnosed hyperthyroidism. Sequenced input: blood. The chain recombines TRBV2 with TRBJ2-7, with TRBD1 matching over 8 bases. This sequence was found in a woman aged 45-60 years with Graves' hyperthyroidism that later progressed to Graves' ophthalmopathy. This chain's CDR3 is CASRALGQGIDEQYF. DNA of the CDR3: TGTGCCAGCAGGGCCCTCGGACAGGGAATCGACGAGCAGTACTTC. Full variable domain (remainder filled in from reference TRBV2 and TRBJ2-7): EPEVTQTPSHQVTQMGQEVILRCVPISNHLYFYWYRQILGQKVEFLVSFYNNEISEKSEIFDDQFSVERPDGSNFTLKIRSTKLEDSAMYFCASRALGQGIDEQYFGPGTRLTVT.